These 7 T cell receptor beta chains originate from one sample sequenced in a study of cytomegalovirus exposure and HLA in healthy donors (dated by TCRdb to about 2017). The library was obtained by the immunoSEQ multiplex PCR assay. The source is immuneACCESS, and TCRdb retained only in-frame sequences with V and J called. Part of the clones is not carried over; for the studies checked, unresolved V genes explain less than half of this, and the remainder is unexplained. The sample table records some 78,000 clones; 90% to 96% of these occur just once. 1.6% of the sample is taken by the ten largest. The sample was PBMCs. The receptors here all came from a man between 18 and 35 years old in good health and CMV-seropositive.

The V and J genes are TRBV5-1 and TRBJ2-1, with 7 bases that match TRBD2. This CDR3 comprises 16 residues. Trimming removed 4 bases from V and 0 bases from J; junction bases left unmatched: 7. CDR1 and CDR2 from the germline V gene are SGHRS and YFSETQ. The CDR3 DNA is TGCGCCAGCAGCCTAACTAGCGCCAGCTCCTACAATGAGCAGTTCTTC. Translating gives CASSLTSASSYNEQFF.

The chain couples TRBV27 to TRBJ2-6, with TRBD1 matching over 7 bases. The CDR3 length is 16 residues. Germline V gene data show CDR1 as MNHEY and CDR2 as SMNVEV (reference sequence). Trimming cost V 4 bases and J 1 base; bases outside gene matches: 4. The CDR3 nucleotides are TGTGCCAGCAGTTCCCTGGACAGGTCTGGGGCCAACGTCCTGACTTTC. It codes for CASSSLDRSGANVLTF.

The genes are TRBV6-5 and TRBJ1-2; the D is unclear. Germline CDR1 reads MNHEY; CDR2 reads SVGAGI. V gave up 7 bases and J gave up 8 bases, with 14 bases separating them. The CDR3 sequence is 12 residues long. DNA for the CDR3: TGTGCCAGCACTCAATCCGGGATCGGCTACACCTTC. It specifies CASTQSGIGYTF.

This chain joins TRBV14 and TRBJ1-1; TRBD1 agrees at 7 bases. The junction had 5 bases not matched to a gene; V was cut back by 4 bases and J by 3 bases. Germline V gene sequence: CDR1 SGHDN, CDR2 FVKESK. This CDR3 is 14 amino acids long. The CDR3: CASSRITGDTEAFF. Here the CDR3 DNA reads TGTGCCAGCAGCCGAATTACAGGGGACACTGAAGCTTTCTTT.

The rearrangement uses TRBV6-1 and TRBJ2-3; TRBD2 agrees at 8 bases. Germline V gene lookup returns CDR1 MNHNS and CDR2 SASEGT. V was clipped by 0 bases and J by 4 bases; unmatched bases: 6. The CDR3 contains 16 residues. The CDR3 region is CASSEATAGASDTQYF. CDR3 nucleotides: TGTGCCAGCAGTGAAGCCACAGCGGGAGCGTCAGATACGCAGTATTTT.

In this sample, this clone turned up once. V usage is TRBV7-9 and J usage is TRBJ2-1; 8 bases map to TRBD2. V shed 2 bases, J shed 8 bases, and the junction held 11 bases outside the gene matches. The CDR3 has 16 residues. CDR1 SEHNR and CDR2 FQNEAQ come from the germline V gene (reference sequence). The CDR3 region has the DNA TGTGCCAGCAGCTTATCCGGCGGGAGGATTCATCATGAGCAGTTCTTC. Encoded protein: CASSLSGGRIHHEQFF.

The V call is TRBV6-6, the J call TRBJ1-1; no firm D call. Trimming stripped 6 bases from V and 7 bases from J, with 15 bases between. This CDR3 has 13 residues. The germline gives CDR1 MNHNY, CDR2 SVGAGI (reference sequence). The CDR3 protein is CASSYDTRREAFF. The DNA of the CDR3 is TGTGCCAGCAGCTACGACACCCGCCGTGAAGCTTTCTTT.